This is a list of T cell receptor beta chains from one sample in a study of T cell repertoires in cytomegalovirus infection. TCRdb analysed the reads with MiXCR anew, one entry per CDR3 protein. The sample comprises about 150,000 distinct CDR3 sequences, 23% of which are singletons, and 9.5% to 12% rests with the top ten. The specimen sequenced was PBMCs. These receptors all come from a human donor in good health (CMV status not recorded). Some clones in this sample may be carry-over from other donors' samples. Each CDR3 is given with its conserved first and last residue. Each record gives: J gene, D gene, V gene, clone size, CDR3 DNA, CDR3 protein. A D gene is named only where the DNA matches it firmly. Clone size is stated in some rows and not others, as once, few, many or a class when expanded.

J gene: TRBJ2-1; D gene: -; V gene: TRBV7-9; clone size: few; CDR3 DNA: TGTGCCAGCAGCTTCGAACAGGGCTGGGACTTCAATGAGCAGTTCTTC; CDR3 protein: CASSFEQGWDFNEQFF
J gene: TRBJ2-5; D gene: TRBD2; V gene: TRBV7-2; clone size: many; CDR3 DNA: TGTGCCAGCAGCGGACTAGCGGGGCCAGAGACCCAGTACTTC; CDR3 protein: CASSGLAGPETQYF
J gene: TRBJ2-3; D gene: -; V gene: TRBV18; clone size: -; CDR3 DNA: TGTGCCAGCTCACCCAGGGGGGGATTCACAGATACGCAGTATTTT; CDR3 protein: CASSPRGGFTDTQYF
J gene: TRBJ1-2; D gene: -; V gene: TRBV7-9; clone size: few; CDR3 DNA: TGTGCCAGCGGACCACCCGGGACTAACTATGGCTACACCTTC; CDR3 protein: CASGPPGTNYGYTF
J gene: TRBJ1-3; D gene: -; V gene: TRBV11-3; clone size: -; CDR3 DNA: TGTGCCAGCAGCTTATGGGAAGAAAACACCATATATTTT; CDR3 protein: CASSLWEENTIYF
J gene: TRBJ1-5; D gene: -; V gene: TRBV28; clone size: many; CDR3 DNA: TGTGCCAGCAGTTCTACGCAGGGACTGCAGGATCAGCCCCAGCATTTT; CDR3 protein: CASSSTQGLQDQPQHF
J gene: TRBJ2-5; D gene: -; V gene: TRBV7-9; clone size: -; CDR3 DNA: TGTGCCAGCAGCCACCCCCTGGAGACCCAGTACTTC; CDR3 protein: CASSHPLETQYF
J gene: TRBJ2-1; D gene: -; V gene: TRBV28; clone size: -; CDR3 DNA: TGTGCCAGCAGACTCCGACACCTGCGCTGGTCCTACAATGAGCAGTTCTTC; CDR3 protein: CASRLRHLRWSYNEQFF
J gene: TRBJ2-7; D gene: -; V gene: TRBV6-2/TRBV6-3; clone size: few; CDR3 DNA: TGTGCCAGCAGTTTCTCCCAGGGGATCTCCTACGAGCAGTACTTC; CDR3 protein: CASSFSQGISYEQYF
J gene: TRBJ2-2; D gene: -; V gene: TRBV7-3; clone size: many; CDR3 DNA: TGTGCCAGCAGCTTAATTGAGGGCAGGGAGCTGTTTTTT; CDR3 protein: CASSLIEGRELFF
J gene: TRBJ1-3; D gene: TRBD1; V gene: TRBV27; clone size: -; CDR3 DNA: TGTGCCAGCAGTTCCCAGGGGGCCCCTGGAAACACCATATATTTT; CDR3 protein: CASSSQGAPGNTIYF
J gene: TRBJ2-1; D gene: TRBD2; V gene: TRBV14; clone size: few; CDR3 DNA: TGTGCCAGCAGCCGATACGGGACTAGCGGGACCAATGAGCAGTTCTTC; CDR3 protein: CASSRYGTSGTNEQFF
J gene: TRBJ2-3; D gene: -; V gene: TRBV30; clone size: -; CDR3 DNA: TGTGCCTTGGGGTGGGATACGCAGTATTTT; CDR3 protein: CALGWDTQYF
J gene: TRBJ2-5; D gene: TRBD2; V gene: TRBV28; clone size: -; CDR3 DNA: TGTGCCTCCTCCGGCGGGACTAGCGGGAGTAGGGAGACCCAGTACTTC; CDR3 protein: CASSGGTSGSRETQYF
J gene: TRBJ2-1; D gene: -; V gene: TRBV12-5; clone size: many; CDR3 DNA: TGTGCTAGTGGTTTACAACAGGGTTTTGACTACAATGAGCAGTTCTTC; CDR3 protein: CASGLQQGFDYNEQFF
J gene: TRBJ2-3; D gene: -; V gene: TRBV7-2; clone size: many; CDR3 DNA: TGTGCCAGCAGCTTTATGGGTCCCCCCGGTGGGGATACGCAGTATTTT; CDR3 protein: CASSFMGPPGGDTQYF
J gene: TRBJ2-1; D gene: -; V gene: TRBV5-5; clone size: many; CDR3 DNA: TGTGCCAGCAGCCCCTGGGGGGACAATGAGCAGTTCTTC; CDR3 protein: CASSPWGDNEQFF
J gene: TRBJ2-7; D gene: TRBD1; V gene: TRBV7-2; clone size: many; CDR3 DNA: TGTGCCAGCAGCTCTCGGGGGGACAGGGGACCTTACGAGCAGTACTTC; CDR3 protein: CASSSRGDRGPYEQYF
J gene: TRBJ2-3; D gene: -; V gene: TRBV7-4; clone size: -; CDR3 DNA: TGTGCCAGCAGCTTAGCACGGACAGATACGCAGTATTTT; CDR3 protein: CASSLARTDTQYF
J gene: TRBJ2-1; D gene: TRBD2; V gene: TRBV24-1; clone size: -; CDR3 DNA: TGTGCCACCAGCCTCGGGACTAGCGTGATGGTCAATGAGCAGTTCTTC; CDR3 protein: CATSLGTSVMVNEQFF
J gene: TRBJ2-1; D gene: TRBD2; V gene: TRBV7-2; clone size: many; CDR3 DNA: TGTGCCAGCAGTAGCGGGGCTAACAATGAGCAGTTCTTC; CDR3 protein: CASSSGANNEQFF
J gene: TRBJ1-1; D gene: -; V gene: TRBV2; clone size: -; CDR3 DNA: TGTGCCAGCAGTGAAGCTGCCCCAATGAACACTGAAGCTTTCTTT; CDR3 protein: CASSEAAPMNTEAFF
J gene: TRBJ2-3; D gene: TRBD2; V gene: TRBV6-5; clone size: -; CDR3 DNA: TGTGCCAGCAGGATAGCGGGGAGCACAGATACGCAGTATTTT; CDR3 protein: CASRIAGSTDTQYF